A single sample gave rise to the 8 T cell receptor beta chains below, sequenced in a study of cytomegalovirus exposure and HLA in healthy donors. In the PCR, 60 Vbeta and 13 Jbeta primers were used. The protocol was immunoSEQ multiplex PCR, while the TCRdb copy is restricted to in-frame clones and leaves out a portion. The table has about 160,000 clones, more than 80% seen once. The sequencing input was PBMCs. Every receptor here comes from a woman aged 45-65 years in good health and CMV-seronegative.

V gene TRBV5-1 combines with J gene TRBJ1-1; D is ambiguous. This CDR3 contains 16 residues. Trimming removed 0 bases from V and 4 bases from J, with 16 bases in between. Germline CDR1 SGHRS, CDR2 YFSETQ. The chain's CDR3 is CASSLDFGSRGTEAFF. CDR3 DNA sequence: TGCGCCAGCAGCTTGGATTTCGGGTCGCGGGGCACTGAAGCTTTCTTT.

The chain is built from TRBV7-3 and TRBJ2-3; 11 bases are shared with TRBD2. The CDR3 has 16 amino acids. The V segment lost 5 bases and the J segment 6 bases; nucleotides outside the gene matches: 10. From germline, CDR1 is SGHTA and CDR2 FQGTGA. DNA of the CDR3: TGTGCCAGCAGCGCTACTAGCGGGGGCCTCCATGATACGCAGTATTTT. This encodes CASSATSGGLHDTQYF.

The rearrangement uses TRBV5-1 and TRBJ1-6; TRBD1 agrees at 9 bases. Per germline, CDR1 SGHRS and CDR2 YFSETQ. J was trimmed by 5 bases and V by 3 bases; bases with no gene match: 6. The CDR3 is made up of 16 amino acids. Here the CDR3 reads CASSSAGTGNNSPLHF. The DNA for the CDR3 is TGCGCCAGCAGCTCGGCCGGGACAGGGAATAATTCACCCCTCCACTTT.

Regarding this clone: One end of the junction is discordant with germline, which a read error may explain. The gene calls are TRBV6-4 and TRBJ2-1; 12 nucleotides agree with TRBD1. CDR3 length: 17 residues. Germline CDR1 is MRHNA and CDR2 is SNTAGT. The CDR3 sequence is CASSASGTGGFRNGQFF. DNA for the CDR3: TGTGCCAGCAGCGCGAGTGGGACAGGGGGCTTTCGGAATGGGCAGTTCTTC.

The chain recombines TRBV23-1 with TRBJ1-5; D possibly corresponds to TRBD1 (5 bases). TRBV23-1 is identified as an open reading frame with a role that is uncertain. V dropped 0 bases and J dropped 0 bases, with 9 bases sitting between them. The CDR3 has 16 amino acids. The CDR3 bases are TGCGCCAGCAGTCAATCGAGGACAAATAGCAATCAGCCCCAGCATTTT. Translating it yields CASSQSRTNSNQPQHF.

The chain joins TRBV7-2 to TRBJ1-1; D gene uncertain. CDR3 length equals 13 residues. Deletions cut 1 base from V and 5 bases from J, with 8 bases between. In germline, CDR1 is SGHTA, CDR2 FQGNSA. The CDR3 nucleotides are TGTGCCAGCAGCTTAGAAATGGAGACTGAAGCTTTCTTT. This gives the protein CASSLEMETEAFF.

This clone was observed a handful of times. This chain connects TRBV7-2 to TRBJ1-1; tentative D call: TRBD1 (6 bases). The V gene's germline CDR1 is SGHTA and CDR2 FQGNSA. V was trimmed by 5 bases and J by 5 bases, leaving 24 bases between them. The length of the CDR3 is 17 residues. CDR3 nucleotides: TGTGCCAGCAGCAAAAGGGGGTCAGGGGCGAAAGGGACTGAAGCTTTCTTT. Translating gives CASSKRGSGAKGTEAFF.

The chain recombines TRBV6-6 with TRBJ2-7, with a weak D call TRBD2 (5 bases). The germline V gene has CDR1 MNHNY and CDR2 SVGAGI (reference sequence). This CDR3 comprises 16 residues. V lost 6 bases and J 2 bases, leaving 20 bases between the germline ends. For the CDR3, the DNA is TGTGCCAGCAGCCCGCTCGAGGGAACATCGACCTACGAGCAGTACTTC. Translating gives CASSPLEGTSTYEQYF.